Listed here are 15 T cell receptor beta chains from one sample, sequenced in a study of T cells in Graves' hyperthyroidism and ophthalmopathy. The TCR beta CDR3 regions underwent amplification using RNA transcripts as the source. An initial round of RT-PCR targeting the TCR CDR3 relied on the HTBI primer set. TCRdb recomputed calls from the multiplex PCR reads with MiXCR, one row per CDR3 protein. In the table there are hundreds of thousands of distinct CDR3 sequences, about half of which are singletons. The sequenced sample consisted of peripheral blood or thyroid tissue (not recorded which). These receptors were obtained from a young woman with Graves' hyperthyroidism.

This clonotype was seen repeatedly, ten times or more. V usage is TRBV20-1 and J usage is TRBJ1-2; D remains ambiguous. Per the germline V gene, CDR1 is DFQATT and CDR2 is SNEGSKA (reference sequence). The CDR3 length is 11 residues. V dropped 6 bases and J dropped 5 bases, with 10 bases sitting between them. This CDR3 is CSAREGYGYTF. DNA of the CDR3: TGCAGTGCCCGGGAGGGATATGGCTACACCTTC.

The V and J genes are TRBV15 and TRBJ1-3, with 10 bases fitting TRBD1. Germline V lookup: CDR1 LNHNV, CDR2 YYDKDF (reference sequence). Trimming cost V 1 base and J 8 bases; bases outside gene matches: 2. The CDR3 length is 14 residues. The CDR3: CATSRAGTGDTIYF. The CDR3 coding sequence is TGTGCCACCAGCAGAGCCGGGACAGGGGACACCATATATTTT.

The V and J genes are TRBV25-1 and TRBJ1-5; maybe TRBD1 (6 bases). V was shortened by 5 bases and J by 3 bases, with 11 bases between the two germline ends. The CDR3 is 14 amino acids. The germline CDR1 and CDR2 sequences are MGHDK and SYGVNS. Here the CDR3 reads CASSTSGVNQPQHF. The CDR3 bases are TGTGCCAGCAGTACCTCAGGGGTCAATCAGCCCCAGCATTTT. Full variable domain (remainder filled in from reference TRBV25-1 and TRBJ1-5): EADIYQTPRYLVIGTGKKITLECSQTMGHDKMYWYQQDPGMELHLIHYSYGVNSTEKGDLSSESTVSRIRTEHFPLTLESARPSHTSQYLCASSTSGVNQPQHFGDGTRLSIL.

This clonotype was detected only a few times. The rearrangement uses TRBV5-1 and TRBJ2-7; 8 bases align to TRBD1. The CDR3 runs to 18 residues. CDR1 and CDR2 (germline): SGHRS, YFSETQ. With V trimmed by 4 bases and J by 0 bases, 15 bases remained unmatched. The CDR3 DNA reads TGCGCCAGCAGCGGCTCCAGGGGGCTAAGGCGGGACTCCTACGAGCAGTACTTC. Its protein is CASSGSRGLRRDSYEQYF. Full variable domain (missing parts from reference TRBV5-1 and TRBJ2-7): KAGVTQTPRYLIKTRGQQVTLSCSPISGHRSVSWYQQTPGQGLQFLFEYFSETQRNKGNFPGRFSGRQFSNSRSEMNVSTLELGDSALYLCASSGSRGLRRDSYEQYFGPGTRLTVT.

This chain's CDR3 is CASTPGQGGLGAFF. In nucleotides, the CDR3 is TGTGCCAGTACCCCAGGACAGGGCGGATTAGGGGCTTTCTTT. J is TRBJ1-1 and V is TRBV19; 8 bases align to TRBD1. CDR3 length equals 14 residues. The ends lost 7 bases at V and 11 bases at J; junction bases unmatched: 15. In germline, CDR1 is LNHDA, CDR2 SQIVND (reference sequence).

The CDR3: CSEKDRVTDTQYF. The CDR3 DNA reads TGCAGCGAGAAAGACAGGGTCACAGATACGCAGTATTTT. This chain joins TRBV29-1 and TRBJ2-3; TRBD1 matches 7 bases. Germline-derived CDR1 and CDR2 are SQVTM and ANQGSEA. Unmatched junction bases numbered 6, after V lost 7 bases and J lost 2 bases. CDR3 size: 13 residues.

The chain is built from TRBV19 and TRBJ2-7; 7 bases fit TRBD2. V lost 3 bases, J lost 1 base, and 3 bases stayed unmatched. Germline lookup yields CDR1 LNHDA and CDR2 SQIVND (reference sequence). The CDR3 runs to 14 residues. The CDR3 spells CASSITSDSYEQYF. CDR3 coding DNA: TGTGCCAGTAGTATTACTAGCGATTCCTACGAGCAGTACTTC.

This clonotype was picked up a small number of times. For the CDR3, the DNA is TGCAGTGCCACGGGAGCCTTAGGCGTCTACGAGCAGTACTTC. This codes for CSATGALGVYEQYF. This rearrangement joins TRBV20-1 to TRBJ2-7, with D possibly TRBD2 on 6 matching bases. Germline V gene data show CDR1 as DFQATT and CDR2 as SNEGSKA (reference sequence). Trimming shortened V by 6 bases and J by 3 bases, and 18 bases separated the two germline ends. The CDR3 runs to 14 residues.

V usage is TRBV7-2 and J usage is TRBJ1-5; D remains ambiguous. Germline CDR1 and CDR2: SGHTA and FQGNSA. The CDR3 is made up of 13 amino acids. The germline V and J ends were trimmed by 5 bases and 7 bases, with 12 bases remaining between them. As DNA, the CDR3 is TGTGCCAGCAGCCCGGGAACTAGCCAGCCCCAGCATTTT. This encodes CASSPGTSQPQHF.

CDR3 sequence: CASSLGEEYYEQYF. The CDR3 DNA reads TGCGCCAGCAGCTTGGGTGAAGAATACTACGAGCAGTACTTC. The rearrangement uses TRBV5-1 and TRBJ2-7; D is ambiguous. From germline, CDR1 is SGHRS and CDR2 YFSETQ. V lost 0 bases and J lost 3, with 10 bases in between. The CDR3 has 14 amino acids. Full variable domain (outside the CDR3, taken from reference TRBV5-1 and TRBJ2-7): KAGVTQTPRYLIKTRGQQVTLSCSPISGHRSVSWYQQTPGQGLQFLFEYFSETQRNKGNFPGRFSGRQFSNSRSEMNVSTLELGDSALYLCASSLGEEYYEQYFGPGTRLTVT.

The V gene is TRBV5-1, the J gene TRBJ1-1; maybe TRBD1 (6 bases). Trimming stripped 1 base from V and 3 bases from J, with 10 bases between. This CDR3 has 14 residues. Germline V lookup: CDR1 SGHRS, CDR2 YFSETQ. The CDR3 region is CASSLTGWDTEAFF. CDR3 DNA: TGCGCCAGCAGCTTGACAGGGTGGGACACTGAAGCTTTCTTT.

The chain carries TRBV5-1 and TRBJ2-7; 7 bases map to TRBD2. Germline CDR1 and CDR2: SGHRS and YFSETQ. The CDR3 covers 14 residues. The junction had 7 bases not matched to a gene; V was cut back by 5 bases and J by 2 bases. The CDR3 region is CASRASGGAYEQYF. The CDR3 DNA follows: TGCGCCAGCAGAGCCTCGGGGGGTGCCTACGAGCAGTACTTC.

This clonotype was found many times. V gene TRBV29-1 combines with J gene TRBJ1-2; 10 bases are shared with TRBD1. Looked up from germline, CDR1 is SQVTM and CDR2 is ANQGSEA. Germline trimming cut 6 bases from V and 0 bases from J; bases unmatched to any gene: 4. The length of the CDR3 is 14 residues. The DNA of the CDR3 is TGCAGCGTAGCCGGGACAGGGGCTAACTATGGCTACACCTTC. Residues: CSVAGTGANYGYTF.

This clonotype was observed many times. The rearrangement joins TRBV7-9 to TRBJ1-2; 10 nucleotides match TRBD1. The germline CDR1 and CDR2 sequences are SEHNR and FQNEAQ (reference sequence). With 5 bases clipped from V and 5 bases from J, the junction kept 11 bases outside the gene matches. The CDR3 covers 16 residues. Written as DNA, the CDR3 is TGTGCCAGCAGCCCCTTGACAGGGGGCGCATCTTATGGCTACACCTTC. Its translation is CASSPLTGGASYGYTF.

This clonotype has ten or more counts. CDR3 amino acids: CASSLGQLYGYTF. CDR3 DNA sequence: TGTGCCAGCAGCCTGGGACAGCTCTATGGCTACACCTTC. The chain recombines TRBV7-9 with TRBJ1-2; TRBD1 agrees at 7 bases. The CDR3 totals 13 residues. The germline CDR1 and CDR2 sequences are SEHNR and FQNEAQ (reference sequence). J lost 4 bases, V lost 5 bases, and 4 bases had no gene match.